Below are 3 T cell receptor beta chains sequenced from a single sample in a study of CD8 T cells in ankylosing spondylitis. Via MiXCR, TCRdb re-called the 5' RACE reads, giving one row per CDR3 protein. The table has 150,000 or so distinct CDR3 sequences, around a tenth seen once. The sequencing sample was made of blood, either unsorted or a sorted T cell fraction (not recorded which). The receptors here all came from a male donor with ankylosing spondylitis or in good health (not recorded which).

This clonotype showed up just a few times. The chain uses TRBV3-1 and TRBJ1-5; no clear D. Germline CDR1 and CDR2: LGHDT and YNNKEL (reference sequence). V lost 1 base, J lost 6 bases, and 7 bases lay in between. This CDR3 has 13 amino acids. CDR3 amino acids: CASSQATAQPQHF. The CDR3 nucleotides are TGTGCCAGCAGCCAAGCGACGGCTCAGCCCCAGCATTTT.

This clonotype was counted between two and nine times. The chain links TRBV7-2 to TRBJ2-3, with a weak D call TRBD1 (5 bases). With 3 bases removed from V and 0 bases from J, the gap between germline ends came to 16 bases. This CDR3 is 17 amino acids long. CDR1 is SGHTA and CDR2 is FQGNSA in the germline V gene. Here the CDR3 DNA reads TGTGCCAGCAGCTTCGGAATTGAAGGGGCTAGCACAGATACGCAGTATTTT. It encodes CASSFGIEGASTDTQYF.

This clonotype was detected only a few times. The chain has TRBV5-1 and TRBJ2-1; a possible D gene is TRBD2 (5 bases). The length of the CDR3 is 17 residues. In germline, CDR1 is SGHRS, CDR2 YFSETQ. V was cut by 6 bases and J by 7 bases, with 26 bases left in between. CDR3 sequence reads: CASTKDKGPTTGNEQFF. CDR3 coding DNA: TGCGCCAGCACCAAAGACAAAGGCCCAACCACGGGGAATGAGCAGTTCTTC.